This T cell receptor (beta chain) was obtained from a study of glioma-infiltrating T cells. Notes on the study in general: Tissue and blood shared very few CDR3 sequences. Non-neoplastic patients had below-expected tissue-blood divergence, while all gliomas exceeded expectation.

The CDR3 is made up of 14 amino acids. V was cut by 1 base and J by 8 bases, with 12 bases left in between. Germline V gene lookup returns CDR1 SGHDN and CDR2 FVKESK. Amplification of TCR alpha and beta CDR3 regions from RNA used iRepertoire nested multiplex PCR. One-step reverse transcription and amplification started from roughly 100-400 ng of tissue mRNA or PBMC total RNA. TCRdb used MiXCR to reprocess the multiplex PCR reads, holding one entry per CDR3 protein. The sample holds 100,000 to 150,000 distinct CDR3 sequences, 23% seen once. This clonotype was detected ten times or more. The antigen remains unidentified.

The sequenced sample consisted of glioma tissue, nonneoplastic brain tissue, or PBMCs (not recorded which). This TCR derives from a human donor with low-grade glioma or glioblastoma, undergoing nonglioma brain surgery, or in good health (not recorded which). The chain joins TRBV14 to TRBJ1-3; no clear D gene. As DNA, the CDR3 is TGTGCCAGCAGCCAAGTAGGAAACCCGTACACCATATATTTT. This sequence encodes CASSQVGNPYTIYF.